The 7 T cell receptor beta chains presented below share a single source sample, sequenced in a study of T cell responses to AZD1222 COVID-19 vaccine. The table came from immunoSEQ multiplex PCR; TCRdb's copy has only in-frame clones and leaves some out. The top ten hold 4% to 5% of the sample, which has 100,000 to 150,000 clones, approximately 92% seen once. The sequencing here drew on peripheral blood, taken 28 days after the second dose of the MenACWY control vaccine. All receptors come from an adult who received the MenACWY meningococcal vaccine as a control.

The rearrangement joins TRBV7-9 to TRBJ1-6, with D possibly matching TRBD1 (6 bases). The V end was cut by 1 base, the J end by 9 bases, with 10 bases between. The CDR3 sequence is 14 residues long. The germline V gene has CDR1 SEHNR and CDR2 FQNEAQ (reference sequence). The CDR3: CASSLGQEFSPLHF. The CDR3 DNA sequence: TGTGCCAGCAGCTTAGGACAGGAGTTTTCACCCCTCCACTTT.

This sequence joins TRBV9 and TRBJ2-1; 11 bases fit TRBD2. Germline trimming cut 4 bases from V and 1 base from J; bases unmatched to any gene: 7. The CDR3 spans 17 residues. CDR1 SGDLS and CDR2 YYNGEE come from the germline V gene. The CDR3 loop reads CASSQHSGRESYNEQFF. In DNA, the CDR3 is TGTGCCAGCAGCCAACATAGCGGGAGGGAATCCTACAATGAGCAGTTCTTC.

The CDR3 coding sequence is TGTGCCCCCTCGCCCCGTGGCTACGAGCAGTACGTC. It is translated as CAPSPRGYEQYV. This chain connects TRBV12-3 or TRBV12-4 to TRBJ2-7; D is uncertain. Trimming cost V 11 bases and J 3 bases, with 14 bases left between them. This CDR3 region has 12 residues.

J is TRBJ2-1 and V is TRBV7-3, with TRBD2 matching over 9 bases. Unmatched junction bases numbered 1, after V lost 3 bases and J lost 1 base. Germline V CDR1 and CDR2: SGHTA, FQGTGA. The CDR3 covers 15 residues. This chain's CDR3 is CASSFTSGSYNEQFF. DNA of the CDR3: TGTGCCAGCAGCTTTACTAGCGGGTCCTACAATGAGCAGTTCTTC.

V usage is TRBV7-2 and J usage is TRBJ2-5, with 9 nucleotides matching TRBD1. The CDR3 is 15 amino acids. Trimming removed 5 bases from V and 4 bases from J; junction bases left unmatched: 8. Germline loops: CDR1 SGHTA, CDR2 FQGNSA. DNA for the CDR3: TGTGCCAGCAGCCAAGGGGACAGGGCCCGAGAGACCCAGTACTTC. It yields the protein CASSQGDRARETQYF.

The CDR3 nucleotides read TGTGCCAGCAGTTTGACCACCGGGGAGCTGTTTTTT. Its translation is CASSLTTGELFF. This chain connects TRBV28 to TRBJ2-2, with D hard to call. The CDR3 is 12 amino acids. V lost 3 bases to trimming and J lost 4 bases, with 3 bases between them. From germline, CDR1 is MDHEN and CDR2 SYDVKM.

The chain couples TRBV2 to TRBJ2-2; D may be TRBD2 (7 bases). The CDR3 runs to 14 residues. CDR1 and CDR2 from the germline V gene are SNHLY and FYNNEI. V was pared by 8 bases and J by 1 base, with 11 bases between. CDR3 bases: TGTGCCAGCGATAGGGGGGGGAACACCGGGGAGCTGTTTTTT. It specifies CASDRGGNTGELFF. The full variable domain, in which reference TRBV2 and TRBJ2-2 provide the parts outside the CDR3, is EPEVTQTPSHQVTQMGQEVILRCVPISNHLYFYWYRQILGQKVEFLVSFYNNEISEKSEIFDDQFSVERPDGSNFTLKIRSTKLEDSAMYFCASDRGGNTGELFFGEGSRLTVL.